This entry describes one T cell receptor beta chain. Antigen unknown. The V gene end was trimmed by 4 bases and the J gene end by 4 bases; junction bases not matched to a gene: 8. Germline V gene sequence: CDR1 SGHRS, CDR2 YFSETQ. The CDR3 runs to 16 residues. Produced via immunoSEQ multiplex PCR; TCRdb's table is partial and in-frame only. Found here are approximately 150,000 clones, less than 95% of them singletons; the top ten hold around 1.3%. These data belong to a study of T cell responses to AZD1222 COVID-19 vaccine. Overall study: Combined were second doses at about 4 or about 12 weeks.

General study findings and limits: Females made up more of the donors, who were largely white British, and clonal diversity may have come out too low. Baseline serology detected seropositivity in only five to seven AZD1222 recipients. Spike was spanned by vaccine-associated CD4 TCRs, with dominance at 160-218 and 743-854.

The starting material was peripheral blood, obtained on day 0 of AZD1222 vaccination. This clonotype was obtained from an adult in good health. The chain recombines TRBV5-1 with TRBJ1-2; 12 bases line up with TRBD1. CDR3 coding DNA: TGCGCCAGCAGCCGGGACCTGGGACAGGGGGCCTATGGCTACACCTTC. Its protein is CASSRDLGQGAYGYTF.